Listed below are T cell receptor beta chains from one sample, sequenced in a study of T cells of healthy individuals. TCRdb redid the calling of the 5' RACE reads with MiXCR, one entry per CDR3 protein. The table has some 85,000 distinct CDR3 sequences, 4% to 5.5% seen once. The receptors here all came from a female donor in good health. CDR3s include the opening cysteine and the closing phenylalanine or tryptophan. The order of the fields is V gene, J gene, D gene, clone size, CDR3 length, CDR3 DNA, CDR3 protein. A D gene is named only where the DNA matches it firmly. The size entry is marked missing in some rows and otherwise reads once, few, many or a size class.

V: TRBV29-1
J: TRBJ2-1
D: -
size: many
length: 14
DNA: TGCTCCTTAGCCGAGTCCTACCTATACAATGAGCAGTTCTTC
CDR3: CSLAESYLYNEQFF

V: TRBV29-1
J: TRBJ1-1
D: -
size: many
length: 12
DNA: TGCAGCGGCGAGAGGGGGGCCACTGAAGCTTTCTTT
CDR3: CSGERGATEAFF

V: TRBV7-6
J: TRBJ2-1
D: -
size: few
length: 17
DNA: TGTGCCAGCAGCTTAGCGGAACACCTGAGCTCCTACAATGAGCAGTTCTTC
CDR3: CASSLAEHLSSYNEQFF

V: TRBV3-1
J: TRBJ1-2
D: TRBD1
size: -
length: 15
DNA: TGTGCCAGCAGCCCGGCAAACAGGGGGAACTATGGCTACACCTTC
CDR3: CASSPANRGNYGYTF

V: TRBV18
J: TRBJ2-7
D: -
size: -
length: 16
DNA: TGTGCCAGCTCACCGAGGGCAAACAGGGAACCCTACGAGCAGTACTTC
CDR3: CASSPRANREPYEQYF

V: TRBV19
J: TRBJ2-7
D: TRBD2
size: -
length: 13
DNA: TGTGCCAGTTTCAAGCGGGGGGCGGACGAGCAGTACTTC
CDR3: CASFKRGADEQYF

V: TRBV18
J: TRBJ2-7
D: TRBD1
size: many
length: 16
DNA: TGTGCCAGCTCACCAAGGGGGACAGGGGACTTCTACGAGCAGTACTTC
CDR3: CASSPRGTGDFYEQYF

V: TRBV12-3/TRBV12-4
J: TRBJ1-5
D: -
size: many
length: 18
DNA: TGTGCCAGCAGTTTAGAGCCGGTTCAGGGTTCGGGCAATCAGCCCCAGCATTTT
CDR3: CASSLEPVQGSGNQPQHF

V: TRBV6-2/TRBV6-3
J: TRBJ2-5
D: -
size: few
length: 15
DNA: TGTGCCAGCAGTTACGTCTCTAGCTCATCGGGGGCCCAGTACTTC
CDR3: CASSYVSSSSGAQYF

V: TRBV20-1
J: TRBJ2-2
D: TRBD2
size: many
length: 16
DNA: TGCAGTGCTTCGGGACTAGCGGGAGGAAACACCGGGGAGCTGTTTTTT
CDR3: CSASGLAGGNTGELFF

V: TRBV6-1
J: TRBJ2-3
D: TRBD1
size: -
length: 15
DNA: TGTGCCAGCAGTGACGGACAGGGAAGCACAGATACGCAGTATTTT
CDR3: CASSDGQGSTDTQYF

V: TRBV20-1
J: TRBJ2-5
D: TRBD2
size: many
length: 16
DNA: TGCAGTGCTTATCCTGTAGCGGGAGAGGGCCAAGAGACCCAGTACTTC
CDR3: CSAYPVAGEGQETQYF

V: TRBV7-3
J: TRBJ2-1
D: -
size: many
length: 15
DNA: TGTGCCAGCAGCTTAAGAGGGGGGTCCTACAATGAGCAGTTCTTC
CDR3: CASSLRGGSYNEQFF

V: TRBV20-1
J: TRBJ2-3
D: TRBD1
size: many
length: 13
DNA: TGCAGTGCTTTTAAGACAGGGGCAGATACGCAGTATTTT
CDR3: CSAFKTGADTQYF

V: TRBV7-2
J: TRBJ2-5
D: TRBD2
size: many
length: 16
DNA: TGTGCCAGCACCCCGTTGGCGGGAGGGATCCAAGAGACCCAGTACTTC
CDR3: CASTPLAGGIQETQYF

V: TRBV5-1
J: TRBJ2-2
D: -
size: many
length: 16
DNA: TGCGCCAGCAGCTGGGGAGGCAGGGGAAGCACCGGGGAGCTGTTTTTT
CDR3: CASSWGGRGSTGELFF

V: TRBV20-1
J: TRBJ2-7
D: -
size: -
length: 16
DNA: TGCAGTGCTAGAGATGTCCGGGCAGGGATAGTCTACGAGCAGTACTTC
CDR3: CSARDVRAGIVYEQYF

V: TRBV5-1
J: TRBJ2-3
D: TRBD2
size: few
length: 17
DNA: TGCGCCAGCAGCTTGGGGATGACTAGCGGGAGGCCAGATACGCAGTATTTT
CDR3: CASSLGMTSGRPDTQYF

V: TRBV7-2
J: TRBJ1-4
D: -
size: -
length: 13
DNA: TGTGCCAGCACCTCTAGATATAATGAAAAACTGTTTTTT
CDR3: CASTSRYNEKLFF

V: TRBV20-1
J: TRBJ2-1
D: TRBD2
size: many
length: 15
DNA: TGCAGTGCTAGCCACCCGGGACTAGCGGGAGTCTGGGAGTTCTTC
CDR3: CSASHPGLAGVWEFF